This TCR beta chain was sequenced during a study of blood T cell repertoires in COVID-19. Sequencing used immunoSEQ multiplex PCR; TCRdb keeps in-frame clones, though not all of them. The sample yields some 270,000 clones, roughly 84% seen once. The CDR3 is 17 amino acids. CDR1 is SGDLS, CDR2 YYNGEE, per germline. The trim removed 3 bases at V and 8 bases at J, leaving 9 bases unmatched. This receptor was identified in a human donor with COVID-19, enrolled during active disease. The donor label of this sample is uncertain. Sequencing was performed on peripheral blood. The gene calls are TRBV9 and TRBJ2-1, with 15 bases lining up with TRBD2. CDR3 DNA: TGTGCCAGCAGCGCCAGTAATGGACTAGCGGGAGGGGATGAGCAGTTCTTC. Protein: CASSASNGLAGGDEQFF.